This entry features one TCR beta chain sequence. Its antigen remains unidentified. Base-call qualities are not available, and no considerably larger clone is one nucleotide away. V loses 6 bases of germline sequence and J loses 0 bases, and the interval between the two ends is 15 bases. There are 15 amino acids in the CDR3, from cysteine to phenylalanine inclusive. Only CDR3 DNA remains: 45 bases, in frame from the first base. As encoded in the germline V gene, CDR1 is MDHEN while CDR2 is SYDVKM. The entry originates in a study of T cell responses to AZD1222 COVID-19 vaccine (dated by TCRdb to about 2021). With regard to the full study: AZD1222 recipients whose second dose came at about 4 weeks and those whose second dose came at about 12 weeks were combined into one group, since spike-specific TCR depth and breadth did not differ between the two schedules. A total of around 240 trial participants underwent TCR sequencing, of whom about 200 received two doses of AZD1222 and about 26 received two doses of the MenACWY control vaccine. Trial participants were enrolled by age into 18-55, 56-69 and 70-plus year subgroups, with about 150, 27 and 61 TCR-sequenced participants respectively. Overall results and qualifications from the work: Conclusions about previously exposed vaccinees were limited because only a handful of AZD1222 recipients were SARS-CoV-2 seropositive at baseline. The 56-69-year group was small, and its depth increase did not reach significance, likely because of low power. Epitopes outside the regions mutated in the B.1.351 and B.1.1.7 variants were reportedly recognized by nearly half of the unique spike-specific TCRs. The vaccine-associated CD4 TCRs covered the entire spike protein, and the dominant responses fell in regions 160-218 and 743-854. No day 14 peak-response samples were available, so repertoires were characterized only after the peak T cell response. Participants were mostly white British and included more females than males, and it was suggested by the authors that clonal diversity may have been underestimated. A significant rise in spike-specific TCR breadth and depth was observed after two AZD1222 doses relative to day 0 and relative to MenACWY recipients.

According to the study, the label for this sample's time point signals: baseline before first vaccination. Vaccinee samples were obtained from the UK trials COV001 and COV002, which included a single-blind randomized controlled phase 2/3 trial of AZD1222 (ChAdOx1 nCoV-19) in healthy adults. For TCRbeta chain sequencing, PBMC samples from trial participants were taken at day 0 and at day 28 after the second dose. The CDR3 regions of human TCRbeta chains were subjected to immunosequencing. In the paper's pipeline: Repertoire TCRs were checked for matches against a reference library of SARS-CoV-2-specific TCRs that had been generated using the MIRA antigen-specificity platform. Breadth meant the fraction of unique TCRs that were SARS-CoV-2-associated, whereas depth meant the fraction of total T cells that were SARS-CoV-2-associated. Using the MIRA data, each spike-specific TCR was assigned both to the spike region to which the TCR was reactive and to a CD4 or CD8 class. Log10-transformed breadth and depth values were compared by one-way ANOVA with Sidak's multiple comparisons tests. TCRdb took over this immuneACCESS table, retaining in-frame rearrangements with V and J assigned. Such tables are incomplete; in checked studies, under half of the missing clones stem from an unresolved V gene, and the remainder is unexplained. That table supplies the V and J calls and clone size; D and trimming were determined from the DNA. The sample table records 150,000 to 200,000 clones; 80% to 95% of these occur just once. Jointly, the top ten make up roughly 2.3% of the sample.

The sequence came from an adult in good health. The chain couples TRBV28 to TRBJ2-7; the D gene is unclear. The specimen comprised peripheral blood, sampled on day 0 of AZD1222 vaccination. The CDR3 in this case is CASSAGRSSSYEQYF. Here is the DNA: TGTGCCAGCAGCGCCGGCAGGAGTAGCTCCTACGAGCAGTACTTC.